Each of the 8 T cell receptor beta chains below was sequenced from the same sample in a study of T-cell memory formation after mild COVID-19 (dated by TCRdb to the early 2020s). The method was 5' RACE. Instrument on record: Illumina NovaSeq 6000. TCRdb cleaned the public reads at Q25 with fastp, built clones with MiXCR and kept in-frame beta chains. Identical CDR3 protein sequences are pooled into one entry, listed with their most common genes and DNA. The sample data list hundreds of thousands of distinct CDR3 sequences, and roughly 20% of these were observed just once. Together, the top ten hold 8.4% of the sample. Sequences were obtained from PBMCs or a T cell subset sorted from them (not recorded which). Receptors originate from an adult woman who had mild COVID-19 (a few samples of this study predate the infection). The sample titles of this study are shuffled in the database, so cell type and time point are left out; the donor was told from shared clones.

This clonotype came up a few times. The rearrangement uses TRBV27 and TRBJ2-1; D possibly uses TRBD1 or TRBD2 (5 bases each). The CDR3 has 15 amino acids. CDR1 MNHEY and CDR2 SMNVEV come from the germline V gene (reference sequence). V lost 4 bases, J lost 5 bases, and 15 bases lay in between. The CDR3 region is CASSWGTSGDNEQFF. CDR3 nucleotide sequence: TGTGCCAGCAGTTGGGGGACCTCTGGGGACAATGAGCAGTTCTTC.

A few counts support this clonotype. This sequence joins TRBV11-2 and TRBJ2-4, with a weak D call TRBD2 (6 bases). Germline values: CDR1 SGHAT, CDR2 FQNNGV. The CDR3 runs to 15 residues. The ends were cut back, 1 base at V and 1 base at J, with 8 bases in the middle. The CDR3 loop reads CASSLVRGAKNIQYF. In nucleotides, the CDR3 is TGTGCCAGCAGCTTAGTTCGGGGGGCCAAAAACATTCAGTACTTC. The whole variable domain, remainder taken from reference TRBV11-2 and TRBJ2-4, is EAGVAQSPRYKIIEKRQSVAFWCNPISGHATLYWYQQILGQGPKLLIQFQNNGVVDDSQLPKDRFSAERLKGVDSTLKIQPAKLEDSAVYLCASSLVRGAKNIQYFGAGTRLSVL.

The rearrangement uses TRBV7-2 and TRBJ2-5; 14 positions match TRBD2. V trimming: 4 bases; J trimming: 5 bases; junction bases outside the gene matches: 9. The CDR3 sequence is 17 residues long. CDR1 is SGHTA, CDR2 FQGNSA, per germline. The chain's CDR3 is CASSYLGLAGVWETQYF. For the CDR3, the DNA is TGTGCCAGCAGCTACCTGGGACTAGCGGGAGTTTGGGAGACCCAGTACTTC.

The chain employs TRBV19 and TRBJ1-2; D remains ambiguous. The V end lost 5 bases, the J end lost 8 bases, and 12 bases lay between the germline ends. This CDR3 is built from 12 residues. Germline V gives CDR1 LNHDA, CDR2 SQIVND (reference sequence). The CDR3: CASSSREKGYTF. CDR3 nucleotide sequence: TGTGCCAGTAGTTCCAGAGAGAAAGGCTACACCTTC.

This clonotype was seen more than once but under ten times. The chain has TRBV15 and TRBJ1-2, with D unclear. This CDR3 has 15 amino acids. With 0 bases removed from V and 4 bases from J, the gap between germline ends came to 12 bases. The germline CDR1 and CDR2 sequences are LNHNV and YYDKDF (reference sequence). The CDR3 here is CATSRDTRTGYGYTF. CDR3 nucleotides: TGTGCCACCAGCAGAGATACTAGGACCGGCTATGGCTACACCTTC.

The CDR3 DNA reads TGTGCCAGCAGCTTAGGGTTAGGGGGGGCCGGCACTGAAGCTTTCTTT. This encodes CASSLGLGGAGTEAFF. The gene calls are TRBV7-6 and TRBJ1-1; a weak D match, TRBD1 (6 bases). Trimming removed 1 base from V and 4 bases from J, with 16 bases in between. CDR3 length: 16 amino acids. Per germline, CDR1 SGHVS and CDR2 FNYEAQ.

This chain uses TRBV27 with TRBJ2-6; no clear D gene. Germline V gives CDR1 MNHEY, CDR2 SMNVEV (reference sequence). The CDR3 runs to 14 residues. Trimming left V 5 bases short and J 0 bases short, with 5 bases between. The DNA of the CDR3 is TGTGCCAGCAGTGTACTCTCTGGGGCCAACGTCCTGACTTTC. Residues: CASSVLSGANVLTF. Using reference TRBV27 and TRBJ2-6 for the parts outside the CDR3, the full variable domain is EAQVTQNPRYLITVTGKKLTVTCSQNMNHEYMSWYRQDPGLGLRQIYYSMNVEVTDKGDVPEGYKVSRKEKRNFPLILESPSPNQTSLYFCASSVLSGANVLTFGAGSRLTVL.

The chain joins TRBV12-5 to TRBJ1-3; no firm D call. The germline CDR1 and CDR2 sequences are LGHNT and FRNRAP. CDR3 size: 14 residues. Between the trimmed V and J ends, which lost 1 base and 0 bases, there was a span of 4 bases. CDR3 DNA: TGTGCTAGTGGTTTGGGGTTCTCTGGAAACACCATATATTTT. Translating it yields CASGLGFSGNTIYF.